This T cell receptor beta chain was identified during a study of graft-versus-host responses after intestinal transplantation (dated by TCRdb to the early 2020s). Regarding the research as a whole: Multivisceral, liver-intestinal, or isolated intestinal transplants were received by the recipients. Anti-thymocyte globulin induction was given to all recipients, followed by maintenance tacrolimus and steroids for approximately three years. After intestinal transplantation, graft-versus-host and host-versus-graft alloreactive T cell clones were followed in the graft, circulation and bone marrow using bulk TCR-beta CDR3 sequencing. Alloreactive clones were identified by sequencing pre-transplant mixed lymphocyte reaction products and comparing these products with unstimulated pre-transplant donor and recipient T cells. The cohort enrolled around 23 intestinal transplant recipients including one retransplant, and a few patients lacking pretransplant specimens were excluded. A peak of at least 4% donor T cells among recipient peripheral blood mononuclear cells was the definition used for donor T cell macrochimerism. Rather than being sequenced by the commercial service, samples from a few later patients were sequenced in-house on an Illumina MiSeq and processed with MiXCR.

Turning to this clone: This clone's antigen is unknown. The junction departs from germline at one end; a sequencing error may be responsible.

Sample time point, as interpreted from the label and publication: cells obtained before transplantation from donor or recipient. CD3+CD4+ and CD3+CD8+ populations were FACS-sorted from unstimulated pre-transplant donor and recipient cells taken from spleen or lymph nodes. Study-level results and caveats: GvH clones were detected in recipient bone marrow, and some appeared earlier in ileal mucosa or blood, consistent with an intestinal mucosal origin. The conclusions were limited by the relatively low number and heterogeneity of the intestinal transplant patients. High GvH to HvG T cell clonal ratios were observed in the allografts of patients with donor T cell macrochimerism. Early after transplant, peak levels of circulating GvH clones were associated with declines in HvG clones.

Library generation was performed with the immunoSEQ multiplex PCR assay. For most patients, genomic DNA was isolated with the Qiagen DNeasy Blood and Tissue Kit and sent frozen to Adaptive Biotechnologies for TCR sequencing. For most patients, genomic DNA was subjected to high-throughput TCR-beta CDR3 sequencing by Adaptive Biotechnologies. Concerning the study's data processing: Adaptive's ImmunoSEQ software was the source of the TCR sequencing data for 18 patients, while a few other patients were processed with MiXCR and VDJtools. To correct CD4 versus CD8 sorting errors, sequences present in both subsets at a frequency ratio below 5:1 were removed. Because the origin of CDR3 nucleotide sequences shared between donor and recipient could not be assigned, those sequences were removed. To count as alloreactive, a clone needed at least 2-fold expansion over unstimulated cells and a minimum CFSE-low frequency of 0.002% (template counts) or 0.001% (read counts). Clones were considered mappable if detected in sequenced pre-transplant spleen, lymph node, or MLR CFSE-low populations of the donor or recipient. The cumulative frequency of alloreactive clones was calculated as a percentage of all sequences, weighted by copy number. This immuneACCESS table, as held by TCRdb, lists in-frame sequences with V and J called but not all clones. Of the missing ones, under half trace to an unresolved V gene in checked studies; the others have no known cause. V and J calls and clone size are as listed in that table; D and trimming were resolved from the DNA. Across this sample there are some 87,000 clones, with 80% to 95% seen only once. The top ten hold over 0.3% of the sample.

The cysteine opens and the phenylalanine closes a CDR3 of 14 amino acids. This entry keeps only the CDR3 DNA: 42 bases, framed from base 1. The germline V gene specifies SGHTA as CDR1 and FQGNSA as CDR2. This receptor was taken from a human donor who received an intestinal transplant. Sequencing was performed on unstimulated CD4+ T cells sorted from spleen or lymph node cells, taken before intestinal transplant. The chain links TRBV7-2 with TRBJ2-5; 7 matching bases give a weak D call of TRBD2. The CDR3 region reads CASSLRGGRETQYF. The DNA sequence is as follows: TGTGCCAGTAGCTTAAGGGGGGGGCGAGAGACCCAGTACTTC.